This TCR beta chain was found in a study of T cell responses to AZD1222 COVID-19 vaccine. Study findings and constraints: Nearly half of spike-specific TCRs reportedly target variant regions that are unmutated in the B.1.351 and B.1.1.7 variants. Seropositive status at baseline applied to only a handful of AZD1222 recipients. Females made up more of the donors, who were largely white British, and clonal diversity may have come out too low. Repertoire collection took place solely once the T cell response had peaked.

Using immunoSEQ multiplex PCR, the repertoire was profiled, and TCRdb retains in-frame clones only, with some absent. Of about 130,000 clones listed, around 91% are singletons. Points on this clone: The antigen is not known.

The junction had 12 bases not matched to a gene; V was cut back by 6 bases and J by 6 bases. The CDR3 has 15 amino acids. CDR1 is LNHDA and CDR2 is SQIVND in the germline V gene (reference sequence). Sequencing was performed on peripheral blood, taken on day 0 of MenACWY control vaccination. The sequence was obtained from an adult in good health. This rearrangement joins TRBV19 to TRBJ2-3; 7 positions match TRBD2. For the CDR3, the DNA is TGTGCCAGTAGCCCCCTTGCGGGAGCGGGGGATACGCAGTATTTT. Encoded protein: CASSPLAGAGDTQYF.